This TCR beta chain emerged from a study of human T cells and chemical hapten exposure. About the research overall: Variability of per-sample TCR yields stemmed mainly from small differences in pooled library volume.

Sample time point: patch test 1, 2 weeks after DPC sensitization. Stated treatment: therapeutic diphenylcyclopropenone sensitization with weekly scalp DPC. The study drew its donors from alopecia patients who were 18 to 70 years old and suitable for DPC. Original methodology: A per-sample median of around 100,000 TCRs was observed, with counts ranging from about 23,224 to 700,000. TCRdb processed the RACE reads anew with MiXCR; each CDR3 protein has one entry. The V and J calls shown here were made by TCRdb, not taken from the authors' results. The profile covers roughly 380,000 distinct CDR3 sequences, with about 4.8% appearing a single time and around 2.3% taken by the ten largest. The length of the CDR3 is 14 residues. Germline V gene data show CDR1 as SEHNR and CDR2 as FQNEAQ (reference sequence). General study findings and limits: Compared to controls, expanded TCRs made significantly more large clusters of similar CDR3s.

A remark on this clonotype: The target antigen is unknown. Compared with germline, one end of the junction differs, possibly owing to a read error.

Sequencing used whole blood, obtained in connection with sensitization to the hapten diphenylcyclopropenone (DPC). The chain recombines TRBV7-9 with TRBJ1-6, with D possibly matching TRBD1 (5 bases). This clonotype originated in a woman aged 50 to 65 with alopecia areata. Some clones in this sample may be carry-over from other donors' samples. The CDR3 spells CASRGTSNNSPLHF. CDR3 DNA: TGTGCCAGCAGAGGGACCTCCAATAATTCACCCCTCCACTTT.